The 9 T cell receptor beta chains listed next were all sequenced from one sample in a study of shared clonotypes between healthy human individuals. Using immunoSEQ multiplex PCR, the repertoire was profiled, and TCRdb retains in-frame clones only, with some absent. Of approximately 340,000 clones in the sample, around 72% were seen once. The sample comprised memory CD4+ T cells sorted from blood. Subset meaning: CD45RA-negative fraction. Receptors originate from a man in his thirties or forties in good health.

In its sample, this clone was seen a few times. This sequence joins TRBV5-4 and TRBJ2-1; 9 bases match TRBD2. V trimming: 4 bases; J trimming: 6 bases; junction bases outside the gene matches: 8. The length of the CDR3 is 15 residues. The germline CDR1 and CDR2 sequences are SGHNT and YYREEE (reference sequence). The CDR3: CASSQTGTSSNEQFF. The DNA of the CDR3 is TGTGCCAGCAGCCAGACCGGGACTAGCTCCAATGAGCAGTTCTTC.

Comment on this clone: This sample includes further DNA sequences coding for the same CDR3. The chain employs TRBV7-6 and TRBJ1-2; 8 nucleotides match TRBD1. Losses at the gene ends were 5 bases for V and 4 bases for J; bases not matched to a gene: 6. The germline V gene has CDR1 SGHVS and CDR2 FNYEAQ. The CDR3 is 14 amino acids. The CDR3 region is CASSPGQGGYGYTF. CDR3 coding DNA: TGTGCCAGCAGCCCAGGACAGGGAGGCTATGGCTACACCTTC.

This clone was detected only a few times. The V gene is TRBV4-1, the J gene TRBJ1-4, with 12 positions matching TRBD1. This CDR3 has 17 amino acids. CDR1 MGHRA and CDR2 YSYEKL come from the germline V gene. J lost 8 bases, V lost 1 base, and 8 bases had no gene match. The CDR3 DNA reads as TGCGCCAGCAGCCAAGCGCTCGCAGGGACAGGGGGCGAAAAACTGTTTTTT. Translating gives CASSQALAGTGGEKLFF.

This clone was seen repeatedly, ten times or more. The chain uses TRBV27 and TRBJ1-2; D might be TRBD1 (6 bases). From germline, CDR1 is MNHEY and CDR2 SMNVEV (reference sequence). This CDR3 has 13 residues. V lost 6 bases, J lost 6 bases, and 14 bases lay in between. The CDR3 spells CASSNREVDGYTF. CDR3 sequence (DNA): TGTGCCAGCAGCAACAGGGAGGTCGATGGCTACACCTTC.

The chain links TRBV25-1 to TRBJ2-3; TRBD2 might be the D (6 bases). Deletions cut 4 bases from V and 2 bases from J, with 13 bases between. The CDR3 length is 15 residues. From germline, CDR1 is MGHDK and CDR2 SYGVNS. The CDR3 region has the DNA TGTGCCAGCAGTGCCGCGGGGACCCTCACAGATACGCAGTATTTT. This sequence encodes CASSAAGTLTDTQYF.

In this sample, this clone turned up once. The J gene is TRBJ1-2, the V gene TRBV27, with TRBD1 matching over 11 bases. V dropped 6 bases and J dropped 4; count of bases not matched to a gene: 7. Germline CDR1 reads MNHEY; CDR2 reads SMNVEV (reference sequence). The CDR3 is 15 residues long. CDR3 amino acids: CASSSWTGGLYGYTF. The CDR3 DNA sequence: TGTGCCAGCAGCAGCTGGACAGGGGGCCTCTATGGCTACACCTTC.

Notes on this clone: Different DNA sequences within this sample yield the same CDR3. The chain has TRBV5-4 and TRBJ2-7; D remains ambiguous. Trimming left V 2 bases short and J 4 bases short, with 7 bases between. CDR1 is SGHNT and CDR2 is YYREEE in the germline V gene (reference sequence). The CDR3 is 12 residues long. In DNA form, the CDR3 reads TGTGCCAGCAGCTTAGACGGATACGAGCAGTACTTC. Translating gives CASSLDGYEQYF.

This clone was observed a handful of times. V is TRBV29-1 and J is TRBJ1-2; 11 nucleotides match TRBD1. V gave up 7 bases and J gave up 6 bases; unmatched junction bases: 4. The CDR3 length is 12 residues. Germline V gives CDR1 SQVTM, CDR2 ANQGSEA. CDR3 in amino acids: CSAGQGANGYTF. CDR3 bases: TGCAGCGCCGGACAGGGGGCGAATGGCTACACCTTC.

The chain uses TRBV27 and TRBJ1-1; no reliable D call. Trimming took 4 bases from V and 0 from J, leaving 15 bases between them. The CDR3 has 16 amino acids. The germline gives CDR1 MNHEY, CDR2 SMNVEV (reference sequence). The CDR3, as DNA: TGTGCCAGCAGTTCGGGCCCATACGGGGTGAACACTGAAGCTTTCTTT. Amino acids: CASSSGPYGVNTEAFF.